This is a list of T cell receptor beta chains from one sample in a study of T cells in Graves' hyperthyroidism and ophthalmopathy. In TCRdb, the multiplex PCR reads were re-called with MiXCR into one record per CDR3 protein. This sample has 700,000 to 950,000 distinct CDR3 sequences; about 35% occur once, and the top ten carry around 32%. The sample consisted of blood. The receptors originated from a middle-aged woman with Graves' hyperthyroidism. Both conserved end residues are part of each CDR3. Each record gives: V gene, D gene, clone size, J gene, CDR3 protein, CDR3 DNA. The D gene is left open where the match is weak. Rows give clone size only sometimes, using once, few, many, or a class for an expanded clone.

>TRBV7-7|TRBD2|-|TRBJ2-1
CASSLTSGGNEQFF
TGTGCTAGCAGCTTAACTAGCGGGGGAAATGAGCAGTTCTTC
>TRBV4-3|-|many|TRBJ2-7
CASSQDPGVTYEQYF
TGCGCCAGCAGCCAAGATCCGGGGGTGACCTACGAGCAGTACTTC
>TRBV25-1|-|few|TRBJ1-3
CASSFYRIRSGNTIYF
TGTGCCAGCAGTTTTTACAGAATACGCTCTGGAAACACCATATATTTT
>TRBV29-1|-|-|TRBJ1-4
CSVMEDRVRLKNCFF
-
>TRBV9|-|many|TRBJ2-7
CASSVVGGGEQYF
TGTGCCAGCAGCGTAGTCGGGGGCGGCGAGCAGTACTTC
>TRBV9|-|few|TRBJ2-3
CASSAFSYRTDTQYF
TGTGCCAGCAGCGCCTTTTCTTATCGCACAGATACGCAGTATTTT
>TRBV9|TRBD1|many|TRBJ1-2
CASSVGTGGFYGYTF
TGTGCCAGCAGCGTAGGAACAGGGGGATTCTATGGCTACACCTTC
>TRBV7-9|-|many|TRBJ1-2
CASSPLIGQTNYGYTF
TGTGCCAGCAGCCCCTTAATCGGACAGACCAACTATGGCTACACCTTC
>TRBV12-3/TRBV12-4|TRBD1|many|TRBJ1-2
CASSPDRVGYTF
TGTGCCAGCAGTCCGGACAGGGTTGGCTACACCTTC
>TRBV15|-|-|TRBJ1-5
CATSSKGRGNQPQHF
TGTGCCACCAGCAGTAAGGGAAGGGGCAATCAGCCCCAGCATTTT
>TRBV5-4|-|-|TRBJ1-1
CASSFTDMNTEAFF
TGTGCCAGCAGCTTTACAGATATGAACACTGAAGCTTTCTTT
>TRBV7-9|TRBD1|few|TRBJ2-7
CASSLYSAGQGEYEQYF
TGTGCCAGCAGCTTATATTCCGCCGGACAGGGGGAATACGAGCAGTACTTC